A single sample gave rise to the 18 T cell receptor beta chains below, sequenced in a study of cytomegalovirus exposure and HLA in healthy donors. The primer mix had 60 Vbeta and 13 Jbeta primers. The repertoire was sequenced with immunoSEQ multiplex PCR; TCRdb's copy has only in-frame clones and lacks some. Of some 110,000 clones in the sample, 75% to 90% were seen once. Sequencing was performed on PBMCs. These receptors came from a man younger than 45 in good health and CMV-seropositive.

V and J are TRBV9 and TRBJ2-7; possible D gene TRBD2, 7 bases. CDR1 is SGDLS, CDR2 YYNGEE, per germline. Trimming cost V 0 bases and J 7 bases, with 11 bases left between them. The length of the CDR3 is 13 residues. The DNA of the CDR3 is TGTGCCAGCAGCGTAGTGGGGGGGCGAGAGCAGTACTTC. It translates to CASSVVGGREQYF.

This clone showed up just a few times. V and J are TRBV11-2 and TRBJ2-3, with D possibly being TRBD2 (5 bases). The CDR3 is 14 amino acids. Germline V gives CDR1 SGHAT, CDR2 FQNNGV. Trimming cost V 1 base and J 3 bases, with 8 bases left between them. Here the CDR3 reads CASSLGTGTDTQYF. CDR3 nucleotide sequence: TGTGCCAGCAGCTTAGGGACTGGGACAGATACGCAGTATTTT.

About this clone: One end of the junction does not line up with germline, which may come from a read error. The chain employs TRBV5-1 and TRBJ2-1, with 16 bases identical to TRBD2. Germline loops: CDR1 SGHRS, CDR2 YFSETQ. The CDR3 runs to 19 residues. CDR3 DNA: TGCGTCAGCAGCGATACAGGGACTAGCGGGGGGGGCTCCTACAATGAGCAGTTCTTC. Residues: CVSSDTGTSGGGSYNEQFF.

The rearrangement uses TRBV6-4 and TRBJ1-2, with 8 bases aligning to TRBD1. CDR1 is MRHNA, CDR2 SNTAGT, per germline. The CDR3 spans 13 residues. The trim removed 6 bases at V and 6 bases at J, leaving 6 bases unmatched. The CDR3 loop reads CASSALQGDGYTF. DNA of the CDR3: TGTGCCAGCAGCGCCTTACAGGGGGATGGCTACACCTTC.

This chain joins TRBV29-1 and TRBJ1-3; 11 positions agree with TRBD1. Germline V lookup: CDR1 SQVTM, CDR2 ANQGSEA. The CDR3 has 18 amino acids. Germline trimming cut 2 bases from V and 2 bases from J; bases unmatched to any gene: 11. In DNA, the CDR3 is TGCAGCGTTGAAAGAGGACAGGGGGCGTCAGGGACTGGAAACACCATATATTTT. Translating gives CSVERGQGASGTGNTIYF.

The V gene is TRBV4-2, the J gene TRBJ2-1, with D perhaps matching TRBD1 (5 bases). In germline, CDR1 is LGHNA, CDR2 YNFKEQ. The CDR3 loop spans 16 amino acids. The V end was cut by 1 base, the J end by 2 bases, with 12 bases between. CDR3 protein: CASSQAQGDTYNEQFF. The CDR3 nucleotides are TGTGCCAGCAGCCAAGCCCAGGGTGACACCTACAATGAGCAGTTCTTC.

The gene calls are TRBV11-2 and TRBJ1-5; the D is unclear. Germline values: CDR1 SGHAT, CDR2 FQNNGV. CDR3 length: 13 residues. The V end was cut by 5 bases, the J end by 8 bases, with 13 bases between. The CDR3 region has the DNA TGTGCCAGCAGCCGGACTCTGCTGGAGCCCCAGCATTTT. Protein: CASSRTLLEPQHF. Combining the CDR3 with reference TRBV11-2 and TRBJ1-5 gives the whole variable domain EAGVAQSPRYKIIEKRQSVAFWCNPISGHATLYWYQQILGQGPKLLIQFQNNGVVDDSQLPKDRFSAERLKGVDSTLKIQPAKLEDSAVYLCASSRTLLEPQHFGDGTRLSIL.

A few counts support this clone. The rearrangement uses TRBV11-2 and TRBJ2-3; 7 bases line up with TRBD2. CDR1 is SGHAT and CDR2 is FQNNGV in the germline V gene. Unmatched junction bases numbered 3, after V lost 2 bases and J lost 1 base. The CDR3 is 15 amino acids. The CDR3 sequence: CASSLRRGGTDTQYF. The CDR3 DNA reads TGTGCCAGCAGCTTAAGACGGGGGGGCACAGATACGCAGTATTTT.

CDR3 protein: CASSLGAANYGYTF. The CDR3 coding sequence is TGTGCCAGCAGCTTGGGGGCAGCTAACTATGGCTACACCTTC. The chain links TRBV5-8 to TRBJ1-2; D gene ambiguous. V lost 0 bases and J lost 0, with 6 bases in between. In germline, CDR1 is SGHTS, CDR2 YDEGEE. CDR3 length: 14 amino acids.

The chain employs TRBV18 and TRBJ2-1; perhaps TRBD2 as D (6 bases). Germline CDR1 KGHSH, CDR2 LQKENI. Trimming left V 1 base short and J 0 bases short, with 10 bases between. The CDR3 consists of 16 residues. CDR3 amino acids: CASSPLADLSYNEQFF. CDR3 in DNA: TGTGCCAGCTCACCACTAGCGGATCTCTCCTACAATGAGCAGTTCTTC.

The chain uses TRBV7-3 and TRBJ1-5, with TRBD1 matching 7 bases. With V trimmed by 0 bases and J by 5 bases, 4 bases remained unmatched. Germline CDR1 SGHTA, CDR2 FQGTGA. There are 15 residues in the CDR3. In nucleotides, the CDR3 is TGTGCCAGCAGCTTAACGCACAGGGGTGATCAGCCCCAGCATTTT. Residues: CASSLTHRGDQPQHF.

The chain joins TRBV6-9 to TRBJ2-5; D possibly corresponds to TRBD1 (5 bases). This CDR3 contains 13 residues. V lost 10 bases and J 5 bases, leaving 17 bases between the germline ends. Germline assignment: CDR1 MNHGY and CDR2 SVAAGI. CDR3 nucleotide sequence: TGTGCCACCCCCCCTCAGGGTGCTGAGACCCAGTACTTC. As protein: CATPPQGAETQYF.

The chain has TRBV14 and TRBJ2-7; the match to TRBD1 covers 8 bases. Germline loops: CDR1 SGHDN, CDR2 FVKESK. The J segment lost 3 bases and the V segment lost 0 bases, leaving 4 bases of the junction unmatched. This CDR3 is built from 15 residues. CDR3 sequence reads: CASSQEGQAVYEQYF. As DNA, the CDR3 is TGTGCCAGCAGCCAAGAGGGACAGGCGGTCTACGAGCAGTACTTC.

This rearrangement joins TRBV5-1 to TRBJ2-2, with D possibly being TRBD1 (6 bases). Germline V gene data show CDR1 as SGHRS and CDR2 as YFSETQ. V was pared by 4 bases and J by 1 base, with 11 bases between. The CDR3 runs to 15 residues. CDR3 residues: CASSTQTGNTGELFF. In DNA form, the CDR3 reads TGCGCCAGCAGCACCCAGACAGGGAACACCGGGGAGCTGTTTTTT.

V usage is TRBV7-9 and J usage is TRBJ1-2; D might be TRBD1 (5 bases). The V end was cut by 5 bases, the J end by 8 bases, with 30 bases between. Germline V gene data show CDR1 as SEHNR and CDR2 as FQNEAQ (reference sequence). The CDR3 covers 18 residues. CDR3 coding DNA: TGTGCCAGCAGCCCGAGTCGACCTAGACATGGCGTGAAGGGGGGCTACACCTTC. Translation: CASSPSRPRHGVKGGYTF.

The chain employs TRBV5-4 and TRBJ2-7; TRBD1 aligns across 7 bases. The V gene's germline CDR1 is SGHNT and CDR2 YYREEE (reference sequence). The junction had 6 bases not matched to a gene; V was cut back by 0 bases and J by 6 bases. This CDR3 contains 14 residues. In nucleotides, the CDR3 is TGTGCCAGCAGCTTGGGGGGGACAGCGAGCGAGCAGTACTTC. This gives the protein CASSLGGTASEQYF.

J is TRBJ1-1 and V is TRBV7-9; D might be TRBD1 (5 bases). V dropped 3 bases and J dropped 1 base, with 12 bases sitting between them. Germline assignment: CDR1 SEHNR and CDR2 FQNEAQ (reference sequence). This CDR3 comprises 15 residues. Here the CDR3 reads CASSFDGASNTEAFF. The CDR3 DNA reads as TGTGCCAGCAGCTTTGATGGGGCGTCGAACACTGAAGCTTTCTTT.

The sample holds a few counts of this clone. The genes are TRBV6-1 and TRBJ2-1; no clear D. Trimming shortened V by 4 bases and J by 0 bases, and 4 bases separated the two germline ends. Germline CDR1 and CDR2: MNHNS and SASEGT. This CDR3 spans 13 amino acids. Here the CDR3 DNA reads TGTGCCAGCAGTGTCTTCTCCTACAATGAGCAGTTCTTC. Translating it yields CASSVFSYNEQFF.